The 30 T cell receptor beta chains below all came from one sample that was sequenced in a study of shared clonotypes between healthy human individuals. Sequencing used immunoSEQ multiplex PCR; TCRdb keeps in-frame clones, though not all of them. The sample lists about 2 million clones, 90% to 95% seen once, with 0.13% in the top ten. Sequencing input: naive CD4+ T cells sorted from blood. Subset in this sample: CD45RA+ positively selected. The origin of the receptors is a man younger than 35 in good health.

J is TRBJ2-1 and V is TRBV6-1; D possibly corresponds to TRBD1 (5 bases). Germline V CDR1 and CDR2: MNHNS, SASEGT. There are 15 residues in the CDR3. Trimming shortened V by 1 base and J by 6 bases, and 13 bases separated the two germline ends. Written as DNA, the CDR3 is TGTGCCAGCAGTGAAGGACAGATCCCTTCCAATGAGCAGTTCTTC. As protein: CASSEGQIPSNEQFF.

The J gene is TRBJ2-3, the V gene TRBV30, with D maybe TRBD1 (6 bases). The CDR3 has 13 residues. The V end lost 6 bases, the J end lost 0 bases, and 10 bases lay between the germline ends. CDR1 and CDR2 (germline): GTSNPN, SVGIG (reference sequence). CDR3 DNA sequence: TGTGCCTGCCCGCAGGGGAGCACAGATACGCAGTATTTT. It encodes CACPQGSTDTQYF. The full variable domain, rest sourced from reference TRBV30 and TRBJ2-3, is SQTIHQWPATLVQPVGSPLSLECTVEGTSNPNLYWYRQAAGRGLQLLFYSVGIGQISSEVPQNLSASRPQDRQFILSSKKLLLSDSGFYLCACPQGSTDTQYFGPGTRLTVL.

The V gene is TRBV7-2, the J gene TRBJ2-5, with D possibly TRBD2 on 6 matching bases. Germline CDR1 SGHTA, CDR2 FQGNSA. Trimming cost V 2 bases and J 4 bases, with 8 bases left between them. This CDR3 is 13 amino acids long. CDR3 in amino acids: CASSLLARETQYF. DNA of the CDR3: TGTGCCAGCAGCTTACTAGCGCGAGAGACCCAGTACTTC.

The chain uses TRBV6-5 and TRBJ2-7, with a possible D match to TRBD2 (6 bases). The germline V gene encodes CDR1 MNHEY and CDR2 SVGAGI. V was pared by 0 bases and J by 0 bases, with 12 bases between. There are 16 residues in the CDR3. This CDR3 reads CASSYSAGKSSYEQYF. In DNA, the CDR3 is TGTGCCAGCAGTTACTCTGCGGGGAAGAGCTCCTACGAGCAGTACTTC.

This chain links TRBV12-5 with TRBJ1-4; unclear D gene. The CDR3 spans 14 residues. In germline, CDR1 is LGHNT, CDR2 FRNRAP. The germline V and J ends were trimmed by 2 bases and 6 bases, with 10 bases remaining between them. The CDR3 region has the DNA TGTGCTAGTGGTTTGTGGGGAAATGATGAAAAACTGTTTTTT. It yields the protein CASGLWGNDEKLFF.

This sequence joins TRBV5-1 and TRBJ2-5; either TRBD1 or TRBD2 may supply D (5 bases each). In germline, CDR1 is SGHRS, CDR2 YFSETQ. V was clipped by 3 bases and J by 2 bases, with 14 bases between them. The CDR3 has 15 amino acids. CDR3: CASSSITGPQETQYF. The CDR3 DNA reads TGCGCCAGCAGCTCCATTACGGGACCACAAGAGACCCAGTACTTC.

The CDR3 reads CASSEEVGKIGVQYF. CDR3 DNA: TGTGCCAGCAGTGAAGAGGTAGGGAAGATAGGTGTGCAGTACTTC. The chain has TRBV6-1 and TRBJ2-7; D call uncertain. Germline CDR1 is MNHNS and CDR2 is SASEGT. The CDR3 consists of 15 residues. Between the trimmed V and J ends, which lost 1 base and 9 bases, there was a span of 19 bases.

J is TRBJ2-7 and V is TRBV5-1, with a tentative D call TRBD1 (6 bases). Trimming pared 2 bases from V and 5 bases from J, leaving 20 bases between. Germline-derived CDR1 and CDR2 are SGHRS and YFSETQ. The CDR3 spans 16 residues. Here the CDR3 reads CASSLLPTGIEDEQYF. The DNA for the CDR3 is TGCGCCAGCAGCTTACTACCCACAGGGATCGAAGACGAGCAGTACTTC.

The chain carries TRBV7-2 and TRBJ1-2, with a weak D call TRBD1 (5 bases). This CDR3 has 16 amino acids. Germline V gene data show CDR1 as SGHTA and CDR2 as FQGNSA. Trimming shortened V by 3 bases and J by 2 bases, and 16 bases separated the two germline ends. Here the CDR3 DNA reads TGTGCCAGCAGCTTTGTCGCGCAGGGCGGGAACTATGGCTACACCTTC. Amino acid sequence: CASSFVAQGGNYGYTF.

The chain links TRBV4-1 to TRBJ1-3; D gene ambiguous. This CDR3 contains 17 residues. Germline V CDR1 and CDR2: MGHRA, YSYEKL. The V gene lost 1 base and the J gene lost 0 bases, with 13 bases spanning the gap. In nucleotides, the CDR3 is TGCGCCAGCAGCCAAGGCTCTGGCCTAAACTCTGGAAACACCATATATTTT. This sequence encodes CASSQGSGLNSGNTIYF.

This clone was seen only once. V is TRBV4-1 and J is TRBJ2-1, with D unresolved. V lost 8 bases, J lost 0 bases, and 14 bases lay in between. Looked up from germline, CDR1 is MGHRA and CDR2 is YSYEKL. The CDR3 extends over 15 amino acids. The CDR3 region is CASRTPGSSYNEQFF. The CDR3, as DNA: TGCGCCAGCCGAACCCCGGGTAGCTCCTACAATGAGCAGTTCTTC.

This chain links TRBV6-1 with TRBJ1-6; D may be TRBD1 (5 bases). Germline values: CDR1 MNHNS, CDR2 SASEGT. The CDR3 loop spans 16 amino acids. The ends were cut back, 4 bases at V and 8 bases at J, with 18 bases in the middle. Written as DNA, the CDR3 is TGTGCCAGCAGTGTAACCTCCAGGGTTTCGGATTCACCCCTCCACTTT. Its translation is CASSVTSRVSDSPLHF.

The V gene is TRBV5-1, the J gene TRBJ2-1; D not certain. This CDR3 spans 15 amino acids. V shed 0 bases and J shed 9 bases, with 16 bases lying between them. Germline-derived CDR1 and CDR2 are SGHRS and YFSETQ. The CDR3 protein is CASSLVGPGVSEQFF. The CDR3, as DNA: TGCGCCAGCAGCTTGGTGGGCCCCGGCGTCAGTGAGCAGTTCTTC.

CDR3 nucleotide sequence: TGCGCCAGCAGCACTAGCGGGGTAGCCTACGAGCAGTACTTC. It codes for CASSTSGVAYEQYF. The rearrangement links TRBV5-1 to TRBJ2-7; TRBD2 matches at 10 bases. The CDR3 sequence is 14 residues long. CDR1 and CDR2 from the germline V gene are SGHRS and YFSETQ. V trimming: 4 bases; J trimming: 2 bases; junction bases outside the gene matches: 3. Drawing the rest from reference TRBV5-1 and TRBJ2-7, the complete variable domain is KAGVTQTPRYLIKTRGQQVTLSCSPISGHRSVSWYQQTPGQGLQFLFEYFSETQRNKGNFPGRFSGRQFSNSRSEMNVSTLELGDSALYLCASSTSGVAYEQYFGPGTRLTVT.

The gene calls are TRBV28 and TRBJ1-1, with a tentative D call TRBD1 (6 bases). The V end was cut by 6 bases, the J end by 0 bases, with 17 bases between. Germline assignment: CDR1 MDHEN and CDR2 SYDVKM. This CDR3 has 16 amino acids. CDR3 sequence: CASRDGGLGVNTEAFF. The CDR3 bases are TGTGCCAGCAGAGACGGGGGCCTAGGGGTGAACACTGAAGCTTTCTTT.

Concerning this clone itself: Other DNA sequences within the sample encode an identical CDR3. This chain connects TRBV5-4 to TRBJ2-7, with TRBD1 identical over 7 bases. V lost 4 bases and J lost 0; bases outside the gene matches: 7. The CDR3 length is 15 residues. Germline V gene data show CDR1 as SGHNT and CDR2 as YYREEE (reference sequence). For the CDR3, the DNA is TGTGCCAGCAGCCCCGGAACAGGGGTCTCCTACGAGCAGTACTTC. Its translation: CASSPGTGVSYEQYF.

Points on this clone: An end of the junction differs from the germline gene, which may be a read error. The DNA of the CDR3 is TGTGCCAGCAGAGGGCAGGGGAACACTGGAGCTTTCTTT. The encoded protein is CASRGQGNTGAFF. This chain uses TRBV2 with TRBJ1-1, with a tentative D call TRBD1 (6 bases). Germline V gene sequence: CDR1 SNHLY, CDR2 FYNNEI. CDR3 length: 13 amino acids.

The CDR3 nucleotides read TGCGCCAGCAGCCGAACAGGCTCCCCCTCCTACGAGCAGTACTTC. As protein: CASSRTGSPSYEQYF. The chain recombines TRBV5-1 with TRBJ2-7; perhaps TRBD1 as D (5 bases). V lost 4 bases and J 0 bases, leaving 14 bases between the germline ends. CDR1 is SGHRS and CDR2 is YFSETQ in the germline V gene. This CDR3 is 15 amino acids long.

The CDR3 protein is CSVKTGSGNTIYF. Written as DNA, the CDR3 is TGCAGCGTCAAGACAGGGTCCGGAAACACCATATATTTT. The V and J genes are TRBV29-1 and TRBJ1-3, with 7 bases lining up with TRBD1. V trimming: 6 bases; J trimming: 4 bases; junction bases outside the gene matches: 6. The CDR3 covers 13 residues. Per germline, CDR1 SQVTM and CDR2 ANQGSEA.

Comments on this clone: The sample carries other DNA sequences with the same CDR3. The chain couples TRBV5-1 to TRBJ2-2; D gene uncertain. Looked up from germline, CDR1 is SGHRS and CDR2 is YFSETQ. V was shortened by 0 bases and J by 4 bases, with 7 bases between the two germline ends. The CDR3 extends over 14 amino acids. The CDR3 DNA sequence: TGCGCCAGCAGCTTGGGGCAGCGCACCGGGGAGCTGTTTTTT. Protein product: CASSLGQRTGELFF.

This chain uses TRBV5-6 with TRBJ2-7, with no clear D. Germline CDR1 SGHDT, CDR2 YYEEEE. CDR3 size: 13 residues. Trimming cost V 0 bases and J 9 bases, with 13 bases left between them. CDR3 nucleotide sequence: TGTGCCAGCAGCTTGGCGGAGAGGCTGAGGCAGTACTTC. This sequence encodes CASSLAERLRQYF.

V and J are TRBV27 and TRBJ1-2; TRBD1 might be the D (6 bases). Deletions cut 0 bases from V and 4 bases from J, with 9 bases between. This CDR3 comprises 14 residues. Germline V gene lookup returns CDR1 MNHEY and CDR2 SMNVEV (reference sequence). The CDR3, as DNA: TGTGCCAGCAGTTTATCGCAGGGGACCTATGGCTACACCTTC. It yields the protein CASSLSQGTYGYTF.

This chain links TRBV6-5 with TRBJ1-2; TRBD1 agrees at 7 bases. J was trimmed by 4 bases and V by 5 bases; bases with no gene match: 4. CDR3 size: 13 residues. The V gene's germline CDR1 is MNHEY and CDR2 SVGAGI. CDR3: CASSPTGAYGYTF. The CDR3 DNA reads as TGTGCCAGCAGTCCCACAGGGGCCTATGGCTACACCTTC.

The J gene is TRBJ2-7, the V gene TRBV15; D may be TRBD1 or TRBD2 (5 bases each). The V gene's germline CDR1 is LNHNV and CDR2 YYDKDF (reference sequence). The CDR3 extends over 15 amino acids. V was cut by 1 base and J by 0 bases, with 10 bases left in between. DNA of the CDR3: TGTGCCACCAGCAGAGGAGGGGCGGACTCCTACGAGCAGTACTTC. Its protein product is CATSRGGADSYEQYF.

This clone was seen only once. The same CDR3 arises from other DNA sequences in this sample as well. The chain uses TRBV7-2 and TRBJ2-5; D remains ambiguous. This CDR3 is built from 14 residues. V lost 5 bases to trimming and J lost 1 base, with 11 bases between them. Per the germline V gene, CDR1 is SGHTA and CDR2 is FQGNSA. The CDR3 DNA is TGTGCCAGCAGCCCATCCCGGGTCCAAGAGACCCAGTACTTC. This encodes CASSPSRVQETQYF. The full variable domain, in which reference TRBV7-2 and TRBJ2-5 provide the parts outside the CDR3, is GAGVSQSPSNKVTEKGKDVELRCDPISGHTALYWYRQSLGQGLEFLIYFQGNSAPDKSGLPSDRFSAERTGGSVSTLTIQRTQQEDSAVYLCASSPSRVQETQYFGPGTRLLVL.

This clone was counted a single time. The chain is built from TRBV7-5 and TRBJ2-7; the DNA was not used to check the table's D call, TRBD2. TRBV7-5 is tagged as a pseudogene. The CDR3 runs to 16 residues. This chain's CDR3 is CARSLKGKLPSYEQYF. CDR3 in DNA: TGTGCCAGAAGCTTAAAAGGCAAACTACCATCCTACGAGCAGTACTTC.

CDR3 loop: CASSYLGWGTGELFF. Written as DNA, the CDR3 is TGTGCCAGCAGTTACCTGGGGTGGGGCACCGGGGAGCTGTTTTTT. The V and J genes are TRBV6-5 and TRBJ2-2; D call uncertain. CDR1 and CDR2 from the germline V gene are MNHEY and SVGAGI. CDR3 length: 15 residues. Trimming took 2 bases from V and 4 from J, leaving 11 bases between them.

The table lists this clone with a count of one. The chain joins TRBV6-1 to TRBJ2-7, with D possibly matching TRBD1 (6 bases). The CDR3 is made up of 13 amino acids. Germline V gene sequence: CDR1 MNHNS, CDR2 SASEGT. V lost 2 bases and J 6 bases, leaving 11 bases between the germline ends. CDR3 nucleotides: TGTGCCAGCAGTGAACAGGGGAACGGCGAGCAGTACTTC. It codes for CASSEQGNGEQYF.

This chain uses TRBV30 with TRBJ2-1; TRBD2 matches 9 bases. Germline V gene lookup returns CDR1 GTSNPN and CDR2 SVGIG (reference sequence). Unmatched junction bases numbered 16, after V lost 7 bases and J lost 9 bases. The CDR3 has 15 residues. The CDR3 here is CASDLTSGLRGEQFF. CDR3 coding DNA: TGTGCCTCCGATCTTACTAGCGGGTTGCGGGGTGAGCAGTTCTTC.

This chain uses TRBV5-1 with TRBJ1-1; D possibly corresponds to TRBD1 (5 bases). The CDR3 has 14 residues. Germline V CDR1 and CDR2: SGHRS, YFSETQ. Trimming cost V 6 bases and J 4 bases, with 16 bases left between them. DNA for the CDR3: TGCGCCAGCAAAATCAGGGATAAGGCCACTGAAGCTTTCTTT. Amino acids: CASKIRDKATEAFF.